This T cell receptor (beta chain) was retrieved from a study of response to subunit inactivated influenza vaccine. Study findings and constraints: Authors suggested seasonal influenza vaccinations each recruit few new T cells.

The CDR3 contains 13 residues. The germline V and J ends were trimmed by 2 bases and 2 bases, with 6 bases remaining between them. A few counts support this clonotype. As yet, its antigen is unknown. TCRdb fed the RT-PCR reads into MiXCR, producing one record per CDR3 protein. The sample has about 180,000 distinct CDR3 sequences; about 10% are singletons. The sample consisted of CD8+ T cells sorted from PBMCs, taken less than 25 months after vaccination. The chain uses TRBV12-3 or TRBV12-4 and TRBJ2-5; possible D gene TRBD1, 5 bases. The TCR originated in a man between 50 and 70 years old who received an inactivated influenza vaccine. CDR3 DNA sequence: TGTGCCAGCAGTTTATACAGGCAAGAGACCCAGTACTTC. It specifies CASSLYRQETQYF.